The sequence of this T cell receptor beta chain was determined in a study of metastatic and nonmetastatic thyroid tumors. For the study at large: It was across blood and tumor or nodule tissue from malignant and benign thyroid patients that repertoires were compared.

All patients were untreated before thyroid surgery. With MiXCR, TCRdb called clones anew from the PCR reads. The sample carries about 30,000 clones, roughly 19% recorded once. This clone was seen many times. Its cognate antigen is unknown. Germline assignment: CDR1 SQVTM and CDR2 ANQGSEA. Trimming at V came to 3 bases and at J to 4 bases, leaving 15 bases not matched to a gene. The CDR3 runs to 17 residues. Study-level findings and limits: The reported finding was significantly higher TCR beta diversity in malignant thyroid tumors relative to benign nodules, in blood and tumor.

The sequence derives from a female donor with papillary thyroid cancer or a benign thyroid nodule (not recorded which). Some clones in this sample may be carry-over from other donors' samples. Sequences were obtained from blood. The chain couples TRBV29-1 to TRBJ1-2; 9 bases map to TRBD1. The CDR3 loop reads CSVDVGTGWGASYGYTF. CDR3 DNA sequence: TGCAGCGTTGATGTGGGGACAGGGTGGGGAGCCAGCTATGGCTACACCTTC.